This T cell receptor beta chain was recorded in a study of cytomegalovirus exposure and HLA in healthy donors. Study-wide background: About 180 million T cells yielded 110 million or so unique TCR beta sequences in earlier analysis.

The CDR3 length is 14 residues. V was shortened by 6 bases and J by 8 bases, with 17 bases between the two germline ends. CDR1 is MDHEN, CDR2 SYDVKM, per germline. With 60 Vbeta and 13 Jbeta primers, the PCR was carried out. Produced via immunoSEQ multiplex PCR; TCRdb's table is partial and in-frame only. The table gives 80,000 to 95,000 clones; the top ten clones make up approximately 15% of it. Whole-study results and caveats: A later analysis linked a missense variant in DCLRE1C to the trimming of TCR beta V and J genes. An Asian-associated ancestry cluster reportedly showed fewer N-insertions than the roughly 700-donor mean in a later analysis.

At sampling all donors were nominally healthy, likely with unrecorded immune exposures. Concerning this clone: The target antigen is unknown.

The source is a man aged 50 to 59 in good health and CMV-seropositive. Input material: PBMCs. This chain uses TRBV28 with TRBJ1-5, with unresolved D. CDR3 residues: CASSRGAGAKPQHF. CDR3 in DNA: TGTGCCAGCAGCAGAGGAGCGGGAGCGAAGCCCCAGCATTTT.